Below are 30 T cell receptor beta chains sequenced from a single sample in a study of blood T cell repertoires in COVID-19. This table comes from immunoSEQ multiplex PCR, and its TCRdb copy is limited to in-frame clones, with some not included. Found here are a few hundred thousand clones, about four fifths of them singletons; the top ten hold less than 3.5%. What was sequenced was peripheral blood. The source of these receptors is a woman under 30 with acute or convalescent COVID-19.

J is TRBJ1-4 and V is TRBV6-5, with a possible D match to TRBD1 (5 bases). CDR1 and CDR2 from the germline V gene are MNHEY and SVGAGI. The V end lost 6 bases, the J end lost 8 bases, and 16 bases lay between the germline ends. The CDR3 has 14 amino acids. The CDR3 reads CASRLGSGEEKLFF. The CDR3 DNA follows: TGTGCCAGCAGATTAGGGTCGGGGGAAGAAAAACTGTTTTTT.

The chain couples TRBV18 to TRBJ2-7; perhaps TRBD2 as D (5 bases). In germline, CDR1 is KGHSH, CDR2 LQKENI. Trimming pared 0 bases from V and 2 bases from J, leaving 8 bases between. The CDR3 loop spans 14 amino acids. CDR3 DNA: TGTGCCAGCTCACCACCTCCGGGGACCTACGAGCAGTACTTC. It translates to CASSPPPGTYEQYF. The full variable domain, its missing parts supplied by reference TRBV18 and TRBJ2-7, is NAGVMQNPRHLVRRRGQEARLRCSPMKGHSHVYWYRQLPEEGLKFMVYLQKENIIDESGMPKERFSAEFPKEGPSILRIQQVVRGDSAAYFCASSPPPGTYEQYFGPGTRLTVT.

This rearrangement joins TRBV4-3 to TRBJ1-2, with no clear D. Germline V gene data show CDR1 as LGHNA and CDR2 as YSLEER. The CDR3 length is 14 residues. V gave up 1 base and J gave up 4 bases, with 10 bases separating them. The CDR3 DNA reads as TGCGCCAGCAGCCAAGGTACGGAGAGCTATGGCTACACCTTC. This codes for CASSQGTESYGYTF.

J is TRBJ2-2 and V is TRBV7-3; a possible D gene is TRBD1 (5 bases). The CDR3 consists of 13 residues. V lost 6 bases, J lost 4 bases, and 9 bases lay in between. The germline CDR1 and CDR2 sequences are SGHTA and FQGTGA. The CDR3 coding sequence is TGTGCCAGCAGGACAGAGGCCACCGGGGAGCTGTTTTTT. Residues: CASRTEATGELFF.

This rearrangement joins TRBV6-2 or TRBV6-3 to TRBJ2-1; TRBD2 matches at 7 bases. This CDR3 has 16 residues. In germline, CDR1 is MNHEY, CDR2 SVGEGT. Losses at the gene ends were 2 bases for V and 4 bases for J; bases not matched to a gene: 8. The CDR3 loop reads CASSYGTTSQYNEQFF. The DNA of the CDR3 is TGTGCCAGCAGTTACGGGACTACCTCCCAATACAATGAGCAGTTCTTC.

J is TRBJ1-1 and V is TRBV29-1; 11 nucleotides agree with TRBD1. J gave up 2 bases and V 6 bases, and 11 bases lay outside the gene matches. CDR3 size: 16 residues. Germline V gene sequence: CDR1 SQVTM, CDR2 ANQGSEA. The CDR3 sequence is CSVHQLDRGLNTEAFF. In nucleotides, the CDR3 is TGCAGCGTCCACCAACTGGACAGGGGGCTTAACACTGAAGCTTTCTTT.

The J gene is TRBJ2-1, the V gene TRBV6-2 or TRBV6-3; 9 positions match TRBD1. There are 15 residues in the CDR3. The trim removed 4 bases at V and 8 bases at J, leaving 9 bases unmatched. CDR1 and CDR2 from the germline V gene are MNHEY and SVGEGT. The DNA for the CDR3 is TGTGCCAGCAGTTCCCCGGGACAGGGTATGGATGAGCAGTTCTTC. Translating gives CASSSPGQGMDEQFF.

V is TRBV6-5 and J is TRBJ2-2; 15 bases map to TRBD2. CDR1 MNHEY and CDR2 SVGAGI come from the germline V gene. The CDR3 is 16 amino acids. Unmatched junction bases numbered 1, after V lost 2 bases and J lost 6 bases. CDR3 region: CASSYGLAGGSGELFF. The CDR3, as DNA: TGTGCCAGCAGTTACGGACTAGCGGGAGGGTCCGGGGAGCTGTTTTTT.

This clone was seen just once. The chain has TRBV14 and TRBJ2-5, with 11 bases that match TRBD2. Unmatched junction bases numbered 6, after V lost 3 bases and J lost 3 bases. The germline gives CDR1 SGHDN, CDR2 FVKESK. There are 16 residues in the CDR3. DNA of the CDR3: TGTGCCAGCAGCCATGAAGGACTAGCGGGTAAAGAGACCCAGTACTTC. The encoded protein is CASSHEGLAGKETQYF.

The chain combines TRBV14 with TRBJ2-5; 10 bases line up with TRBD2. The junction had 4 bases not matched to a gene; V was cut back by 4 bases and J by 5 bases. The germline CDR1 and CDR2 sequences are SGHDN and FVKESK. The length of the CDR3 is 14 residues. The CDR3 DNA reads as TGTGCCAGCAGCCCACCGGGACTAGCGGAGACCCAGTACTTC. It codes for CASSPPGLAETQYF.

The chain recombines TRBV29-1 with TRBJ1-4, with 8 bases aligning to TRBD1. J lost 4 bases, V lost 6 bases, and 4 bases had no gene match. The CDR3 covers 13 residues. The V gene's germline CDR1 is SQVTM and CDR2 ANQGSEA. CDR3 region: CSVGQGLNEKLFF. As DNA, the CDR3 is TGCAGCGTAGGACAGGGACTTAATGAAAAACTGTTTTTT. Complete variable domain (other parts from reference TRBV29-1 and TRBJ1-4): SAVISQKPSRDICQRGTSLTIQCQVDSQVTMMFWYRQQPGQSLTLIATANQGSEATYESGFVIDKFPISRPNLTFSTLTVSNMSPEDSSIYLCSVGQGLNEKLFFGSGTQLSVL.

As DNA, the CDR3 is TGTGCCAGCATCTACAGGGTTAGCACAGATACGCAGTATTTT. It is translated as CASIYRVSTDTQYF. The V gene is TRBV21-1, the J gene TRBJ2-3; TRBD1 is the table's D call, not checked against the DNA. TRBV21-1 is a pseudogene locus. The CDR3 consists of 14 residues.

About this clone itself: The same CDR3 arises from other DNA sequences in this sample as well. The V gene is TRBV19, the J gene TRBJ1-5, with D tentatively TRBD1 (6 bases). Per germline, CDR1 LNHDA and CDR2 SQIVND (reference sequence). This CDR3 is built from 16 residues. The ends were cut back, 1 base at V and 6 bases at J, with 16 bases in the middle. For the CDR3, the DNA is TGTGCCAGTAGTATAGCCGAGGGGGGGGGCAGTCAGCCCCAGCATTTT. Its translation is CASSIAEGGGSQPQHF. Together with reference TRBV19 and TRBJ1-5, the CDR3 gives the full variable domain: DGGITQSPKYLFRKEGQNVTLSCEQNLNHDAMYWYRQDPGQGLRLIYYSQIVNDFQKGDIAEGYSVSREKKESFPLTVTSAQKNPTAFYLCASSIAEGGGSQPQHFGDGTRLSIL.

The chain uses TRBV7-8 and TRBJ2-5; no firm D call. Germline loops: CDR1 SGHVS, CDR2 FQNEAQ. Trimming left V 0 bases short and J 1 base short, with 6 bases between. This CDR3 region has 14 residues. CDR3: CASSLAASQETQYF. CDR3 DNA: TGTGCCAGCAGCTTAGCGGCCAGCCAAGAGACCCAGTACTTC.

The chain links TRBV7-6 to TRBJ2-5; the match to TRBD1 covers 9 bases. This CDR3 has 15 amino acids. The V and J ends lost 5 bases and 5 bases, in that order; junction bases with no gene match: 9. Per germline, CDR1 SGHVS and CDR2 FNYEAQ. The DNA of the CDR3 is TGTGCCAGCAGCCTCCGGGACAGGGTTGGTGAGACCCAGTACTTC. This gives the protein CASSLRDRVGETQYF.

This chain's CDR3 is CACQGSSGNTIYF. The CDR3 nucleotides are TGTGCCTGCCAGGGTTCGTCTGGAAACACCATATATTTT. The rearrangement links TRBV30 to TRBJ1-3; possible D gene TRBD1, 5 bases. Germline V gene lookup returns CDR1 GTSNPN and CDR2 SVGIG (reference sequence). The CDR3 runs to 13 residues. V was shortened by 6 bases and J by 1 base, with 10 bases between the two germline ends.

The chain links TRBV7-9 to TRBJ2-3, with D possibly matching TRBD1 (5 bases). V lost 1 base to trimming and J lost 2 bases, with 13 bases between them. The CDR3 runs 16 residues. CDR1 and CDR2 from the germline V gene are SEHNR and FQNEAQ (reference sequence). The CDR3 here is CASSLGWPGLTDTQYF. In nucleotides, the CDR3 is TGTGCCAGCAGCTTAGGTTGGCCAGGGCTCACAGATACGCAGTATTTT.

The rearrangement links TRBV7-2 to TRBJ2-7; the D gene is possibly TRBD2 (6 bases). The CDR3 sequence is 13 residues long. The germline V gene encodes CDR1 SGHTA and CDR2 FQGNSA. The V and J ends lost 2 bases and 8 bases respectively, with 13 bases between them. In DNA form, the CDR3 reads TGTGCCAGCAGCTTACTAGCGAGGAGGCAGCAGTACTTC. This gives the protein CASSLLARRQQYF.

The chain couples TRBV4-1 to TRBJ2-7; 10 nucleotides agree with TRBD1. Germline V gene data show CDR1 as MGHRA and CDR2 as YSYEKL. CDR3 length: 15 amino acids. V lost 0 bases, J lost 2 bases, and 1 base stayed unmatched. The chain's CDR3 is CASSQDGQGAYEQYF. The CDR3 DNA sequence: TGCGCCAGCAGCCAAGATGGACAGGGGGCCTACGAGCAGTACTTC.

The J gene is TRBJ1-5, the V gene TRBV12-5; the D gene is possibly TRBD1 (6 bases). There are 13 residues in the CDR3. Looked up from germline, CDR1 is LGHNT and CDR2 is FRNRAP. The germline V and J ends were trimmed by 6 bases and 5 bases, with 11 bases remaining between them. CDR3 in DNA: TGTGCTAGTGGCTGGGACATAGATCAGCCCCAGCATTTT. This encodes CASGWDIDQPQHF.

The chain combines TRBV11-2 with TRBJ1-1; weak D call: TRBD1 (6 bases). Trimming took off 5 bases at V and 5 bases at J, with 15 bases between the two ends. Germline V gene data show CDR1 as SGHAT and CDR2 as FQNNGV. The CDR3 totals 14 residues. In DNA form, the CDR3 reads TGTGCCAGCAGCGTAATTCATCAGGGGACTGAAGCTTTCTTT. Its translation: CASSVIHQGTEAFF.

The chain is built from TRBV20-1 and TRBJ1-2; D is possibly TRBD1 (5 bases). This CDR3 contains 14 residues. The germline CDR1 and CDR2 sequences are DFQATT and SNEGSKA (reference sequence). V was shortened by 3 bases and J by 3 bases, with 14 bases between the two germline ends. CDR3 sequence: CSASRRGDYYGYTF. For the CDR3, the DNA is TGCAGTGCTAGTCGGAGGGGAGATTACTATGGCTACACCTTC.

V gene TRBV29-1 combines with J gene TRBJ2-1; D unresolved. The V and J ends lost 4 bases and 7 bases respectively, with 8 bases between them. This CDR3 contains 11 residues. Germline CDR1 and CDR2: SQVTM and ANQGSEA. CDR3 sequence: CSVVSANEQFF. The CDR3, as DNA: TGCAGCGTTGTAAGCGCGAATGAGCAGTTCTTC.

Worth noting for this clone: The junction departs from the called germline gene at one end, perhaps through a read error. This chain joins TRBV7-7 and TRBJ2-5; no clear D. Germline assignment: CDR1 SSHAT and CDR2 FNYEAQ (reference sequence). This CDR3 has 15 amino acids. CDR3 sequence (DNA): TGTGCTAGCAGCTTAGGAGTTACAGAGTTTGAGACCCAGTACTTC. It codes for CASSLGVTEFETQYF.

This chain connects TRBV19 to TRBJ2-5; tentative D call: TRBD2 (5 bases). With 5 bases removed from V and 5 bases from J, the gap between germline ends came to 12 bases. Germline V gives CDR1 LNHDA, CDR2 SQIVND (reference sequence). The CDR3 contains 13 residues. The CDR3 DNA reads TGTGCCAGTAGTGACACTAGTGCCGAGACCCAGTACTTC. Its protein is CASSDTSAETQYF.

V and J are TRBV7-2 and TRBJ2-3, with TRBD1 identical over 7 bases. CDR3 length: 17 residues. V was pared by 5 bases and J by 2 bases, with 13 bases of the junction left unmatched. Per the germline V gene, CDR1 is SGHTA and CDR2 is FQGNSA. CDR3: CASSLPLTGAHTDTQYF. The CDR3 bases are TGTGCCAGCAGCCTACCTCTAACAGGGGCCCACACAGATACGCAGTATTTT.

The chain uses TRBV15 and TRBJ2-5, with D hard to call. The germline V gene has CDR1 LNHNV and CDR2 YYDKDF (reference sequence). This CDR3 is built from 14 residues. V lost 2 bases to trimming and J lost 5 bases, with 12 bases between them. The CDR3 loop is CATSRSDIVETQYF. CDR3 bases: TGTGCCACCAGCAGAAGTGACATCGTGGAGACCCAGTACTTC.

The chain carries TRBV3-1 (or the pseudogene TRBV3-2) and TRBJ1-3, with 7 bases aligning to TRBD1. The V gene end was trimmed by 5 bases and the J gene end by 4 bases; junction bases not matched to a gene: 5. This CDR3 has 14 amino acids. In germline, CDR1 is LGHDT, CDR2 YNNKEL (reference sequence). CDR3 bases: TGTGCCAGCAGCAATACAGGGGACGGAAACACCATATATTTT. Translating it yields CASSNTGDGNTIYF.

This chain's CDR3 is CASSLGMFGWGDNEQFF. CDR3 DNA sequence: TGTGCCAGCAGTTTAGGGATGTTCGGCTGGGGAGACAATGAGCAGTTCTTC. The chain combines TRBV27 with TRBJ2-1, with D tentatively TRBD2 (5 bases). The CDR3 has 17 residues. Between the trimmed V and J ends, which lost 2 bases and 5 bases, there was a span of 19 bases. In germline, CDR1 is MNHEY, CDR2 SMNVEV (reference sequence).

The V call is TRBV5-4, the J call TRBJ2-5, with 7 bases identical to TRBD1. The germline V gene encodes CDR1 SGHNT and CDR2 YYREEE (reference sequence). The CDR3 extends over 16 amino acids. Unmatched junction bases numbered 11, after V lost 4 bases and J lost 2 bases. CDR3 bases: TGTGCCAGCAGCCCCGAACCGGGACAGAGACAAGAGACCCAGTACTTC. It specifies CASSPEPGQRQETQYF. The full variable domain, its missing parts supplied by reference TRBV5-4 and TRBJ2-5, is ETGVTQSPTHLIKTRGQQVTLRCSSQSGHNTVSWYQQALGQGPQFIFQYYREEENGRGNFPPRFSGLQFPNYSSELNVNALELDDSALYLCASSPEPGQRQETQYFGPGTRLLVL.